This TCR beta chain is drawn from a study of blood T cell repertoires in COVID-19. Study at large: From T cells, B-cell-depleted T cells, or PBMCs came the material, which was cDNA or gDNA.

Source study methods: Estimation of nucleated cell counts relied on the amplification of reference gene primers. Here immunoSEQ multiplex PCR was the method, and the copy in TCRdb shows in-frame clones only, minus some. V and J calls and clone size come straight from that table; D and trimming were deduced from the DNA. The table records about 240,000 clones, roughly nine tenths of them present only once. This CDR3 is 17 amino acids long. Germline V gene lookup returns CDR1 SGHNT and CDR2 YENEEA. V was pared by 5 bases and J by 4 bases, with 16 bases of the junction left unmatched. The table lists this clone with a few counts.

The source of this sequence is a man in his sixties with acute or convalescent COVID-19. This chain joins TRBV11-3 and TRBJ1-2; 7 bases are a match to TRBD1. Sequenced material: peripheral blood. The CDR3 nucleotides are TGTGCCAGCAGCCCCGGACAGGTTGGGGTAGCCCTCTATGGCTACACCTTC. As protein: CASSPGQVGVALYGYTF.